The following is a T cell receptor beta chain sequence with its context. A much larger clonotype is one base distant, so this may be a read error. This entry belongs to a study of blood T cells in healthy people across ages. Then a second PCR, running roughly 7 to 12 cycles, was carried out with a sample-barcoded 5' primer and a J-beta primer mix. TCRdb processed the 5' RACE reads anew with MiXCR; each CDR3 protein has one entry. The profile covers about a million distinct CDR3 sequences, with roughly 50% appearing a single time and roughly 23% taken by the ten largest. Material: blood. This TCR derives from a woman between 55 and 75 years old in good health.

CDR3 DNA: TGCAGCGTTGATGGAAGCCGGGAGGGCCAGGAGGAGCAGTTCTTC. It specifies CSVDGSREGQEEQFF. This chain connects TRBV29-1 to TRBJ2-1; the match to TRBD2 covers 8 bases. In germline, CDR1 is SQVTM, CDR2 ANQGSEA. The CDR3 covers 15 residues. The ends lost 3 bases at V and 10 bases at J; junction bases unmatched: 14.